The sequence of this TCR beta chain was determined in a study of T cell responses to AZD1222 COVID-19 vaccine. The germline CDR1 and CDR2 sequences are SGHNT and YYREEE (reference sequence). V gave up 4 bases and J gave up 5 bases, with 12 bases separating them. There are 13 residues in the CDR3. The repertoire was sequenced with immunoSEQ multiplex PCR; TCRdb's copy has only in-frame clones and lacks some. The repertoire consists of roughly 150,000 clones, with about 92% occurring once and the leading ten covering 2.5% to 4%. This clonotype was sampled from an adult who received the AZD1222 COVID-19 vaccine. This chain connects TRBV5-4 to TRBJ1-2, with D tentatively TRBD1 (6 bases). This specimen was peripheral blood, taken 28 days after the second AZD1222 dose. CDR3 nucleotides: TGTGCCAGCAGCGAGACAGGCGGGTATGGCTACACCTTC. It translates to CASSETGGYGYTF.